This T cell receptor beta chain stems from a study of identical twins. Study conclusions and caveats: Alpha sequences out of frame and shared by twins had excess low generation probability.

TCRdb re-called the 5' RACE reads with MiXCR, one entry per CDR3 protein. The profile covers approximately 1.8 million distinct CDR3 sequences, with about 30% appearing a single time and about 0.27% taken by the ten largest. Germline V lookup: CDR1 MNHEY, CDR2 SVGEGT. Trimming removed 1 base at V and 7 bases at J, with 14 bases between. The CDR3 extends over 14 amino acids. About this clonotype: Its antigen is unidentified.

The V call is TRBV6-2 or TRBV6-3, the J call TRBJ2-7; D is undetermined. The specimen was cord blood. This TCR came from a newborn girl in good health. The CDR3 region is CASSYYGRYNEQYF. CDR3 DNA: TGTGCCAGCAGTTACTACGGCCGATACAATGAGCAGTACTTC.